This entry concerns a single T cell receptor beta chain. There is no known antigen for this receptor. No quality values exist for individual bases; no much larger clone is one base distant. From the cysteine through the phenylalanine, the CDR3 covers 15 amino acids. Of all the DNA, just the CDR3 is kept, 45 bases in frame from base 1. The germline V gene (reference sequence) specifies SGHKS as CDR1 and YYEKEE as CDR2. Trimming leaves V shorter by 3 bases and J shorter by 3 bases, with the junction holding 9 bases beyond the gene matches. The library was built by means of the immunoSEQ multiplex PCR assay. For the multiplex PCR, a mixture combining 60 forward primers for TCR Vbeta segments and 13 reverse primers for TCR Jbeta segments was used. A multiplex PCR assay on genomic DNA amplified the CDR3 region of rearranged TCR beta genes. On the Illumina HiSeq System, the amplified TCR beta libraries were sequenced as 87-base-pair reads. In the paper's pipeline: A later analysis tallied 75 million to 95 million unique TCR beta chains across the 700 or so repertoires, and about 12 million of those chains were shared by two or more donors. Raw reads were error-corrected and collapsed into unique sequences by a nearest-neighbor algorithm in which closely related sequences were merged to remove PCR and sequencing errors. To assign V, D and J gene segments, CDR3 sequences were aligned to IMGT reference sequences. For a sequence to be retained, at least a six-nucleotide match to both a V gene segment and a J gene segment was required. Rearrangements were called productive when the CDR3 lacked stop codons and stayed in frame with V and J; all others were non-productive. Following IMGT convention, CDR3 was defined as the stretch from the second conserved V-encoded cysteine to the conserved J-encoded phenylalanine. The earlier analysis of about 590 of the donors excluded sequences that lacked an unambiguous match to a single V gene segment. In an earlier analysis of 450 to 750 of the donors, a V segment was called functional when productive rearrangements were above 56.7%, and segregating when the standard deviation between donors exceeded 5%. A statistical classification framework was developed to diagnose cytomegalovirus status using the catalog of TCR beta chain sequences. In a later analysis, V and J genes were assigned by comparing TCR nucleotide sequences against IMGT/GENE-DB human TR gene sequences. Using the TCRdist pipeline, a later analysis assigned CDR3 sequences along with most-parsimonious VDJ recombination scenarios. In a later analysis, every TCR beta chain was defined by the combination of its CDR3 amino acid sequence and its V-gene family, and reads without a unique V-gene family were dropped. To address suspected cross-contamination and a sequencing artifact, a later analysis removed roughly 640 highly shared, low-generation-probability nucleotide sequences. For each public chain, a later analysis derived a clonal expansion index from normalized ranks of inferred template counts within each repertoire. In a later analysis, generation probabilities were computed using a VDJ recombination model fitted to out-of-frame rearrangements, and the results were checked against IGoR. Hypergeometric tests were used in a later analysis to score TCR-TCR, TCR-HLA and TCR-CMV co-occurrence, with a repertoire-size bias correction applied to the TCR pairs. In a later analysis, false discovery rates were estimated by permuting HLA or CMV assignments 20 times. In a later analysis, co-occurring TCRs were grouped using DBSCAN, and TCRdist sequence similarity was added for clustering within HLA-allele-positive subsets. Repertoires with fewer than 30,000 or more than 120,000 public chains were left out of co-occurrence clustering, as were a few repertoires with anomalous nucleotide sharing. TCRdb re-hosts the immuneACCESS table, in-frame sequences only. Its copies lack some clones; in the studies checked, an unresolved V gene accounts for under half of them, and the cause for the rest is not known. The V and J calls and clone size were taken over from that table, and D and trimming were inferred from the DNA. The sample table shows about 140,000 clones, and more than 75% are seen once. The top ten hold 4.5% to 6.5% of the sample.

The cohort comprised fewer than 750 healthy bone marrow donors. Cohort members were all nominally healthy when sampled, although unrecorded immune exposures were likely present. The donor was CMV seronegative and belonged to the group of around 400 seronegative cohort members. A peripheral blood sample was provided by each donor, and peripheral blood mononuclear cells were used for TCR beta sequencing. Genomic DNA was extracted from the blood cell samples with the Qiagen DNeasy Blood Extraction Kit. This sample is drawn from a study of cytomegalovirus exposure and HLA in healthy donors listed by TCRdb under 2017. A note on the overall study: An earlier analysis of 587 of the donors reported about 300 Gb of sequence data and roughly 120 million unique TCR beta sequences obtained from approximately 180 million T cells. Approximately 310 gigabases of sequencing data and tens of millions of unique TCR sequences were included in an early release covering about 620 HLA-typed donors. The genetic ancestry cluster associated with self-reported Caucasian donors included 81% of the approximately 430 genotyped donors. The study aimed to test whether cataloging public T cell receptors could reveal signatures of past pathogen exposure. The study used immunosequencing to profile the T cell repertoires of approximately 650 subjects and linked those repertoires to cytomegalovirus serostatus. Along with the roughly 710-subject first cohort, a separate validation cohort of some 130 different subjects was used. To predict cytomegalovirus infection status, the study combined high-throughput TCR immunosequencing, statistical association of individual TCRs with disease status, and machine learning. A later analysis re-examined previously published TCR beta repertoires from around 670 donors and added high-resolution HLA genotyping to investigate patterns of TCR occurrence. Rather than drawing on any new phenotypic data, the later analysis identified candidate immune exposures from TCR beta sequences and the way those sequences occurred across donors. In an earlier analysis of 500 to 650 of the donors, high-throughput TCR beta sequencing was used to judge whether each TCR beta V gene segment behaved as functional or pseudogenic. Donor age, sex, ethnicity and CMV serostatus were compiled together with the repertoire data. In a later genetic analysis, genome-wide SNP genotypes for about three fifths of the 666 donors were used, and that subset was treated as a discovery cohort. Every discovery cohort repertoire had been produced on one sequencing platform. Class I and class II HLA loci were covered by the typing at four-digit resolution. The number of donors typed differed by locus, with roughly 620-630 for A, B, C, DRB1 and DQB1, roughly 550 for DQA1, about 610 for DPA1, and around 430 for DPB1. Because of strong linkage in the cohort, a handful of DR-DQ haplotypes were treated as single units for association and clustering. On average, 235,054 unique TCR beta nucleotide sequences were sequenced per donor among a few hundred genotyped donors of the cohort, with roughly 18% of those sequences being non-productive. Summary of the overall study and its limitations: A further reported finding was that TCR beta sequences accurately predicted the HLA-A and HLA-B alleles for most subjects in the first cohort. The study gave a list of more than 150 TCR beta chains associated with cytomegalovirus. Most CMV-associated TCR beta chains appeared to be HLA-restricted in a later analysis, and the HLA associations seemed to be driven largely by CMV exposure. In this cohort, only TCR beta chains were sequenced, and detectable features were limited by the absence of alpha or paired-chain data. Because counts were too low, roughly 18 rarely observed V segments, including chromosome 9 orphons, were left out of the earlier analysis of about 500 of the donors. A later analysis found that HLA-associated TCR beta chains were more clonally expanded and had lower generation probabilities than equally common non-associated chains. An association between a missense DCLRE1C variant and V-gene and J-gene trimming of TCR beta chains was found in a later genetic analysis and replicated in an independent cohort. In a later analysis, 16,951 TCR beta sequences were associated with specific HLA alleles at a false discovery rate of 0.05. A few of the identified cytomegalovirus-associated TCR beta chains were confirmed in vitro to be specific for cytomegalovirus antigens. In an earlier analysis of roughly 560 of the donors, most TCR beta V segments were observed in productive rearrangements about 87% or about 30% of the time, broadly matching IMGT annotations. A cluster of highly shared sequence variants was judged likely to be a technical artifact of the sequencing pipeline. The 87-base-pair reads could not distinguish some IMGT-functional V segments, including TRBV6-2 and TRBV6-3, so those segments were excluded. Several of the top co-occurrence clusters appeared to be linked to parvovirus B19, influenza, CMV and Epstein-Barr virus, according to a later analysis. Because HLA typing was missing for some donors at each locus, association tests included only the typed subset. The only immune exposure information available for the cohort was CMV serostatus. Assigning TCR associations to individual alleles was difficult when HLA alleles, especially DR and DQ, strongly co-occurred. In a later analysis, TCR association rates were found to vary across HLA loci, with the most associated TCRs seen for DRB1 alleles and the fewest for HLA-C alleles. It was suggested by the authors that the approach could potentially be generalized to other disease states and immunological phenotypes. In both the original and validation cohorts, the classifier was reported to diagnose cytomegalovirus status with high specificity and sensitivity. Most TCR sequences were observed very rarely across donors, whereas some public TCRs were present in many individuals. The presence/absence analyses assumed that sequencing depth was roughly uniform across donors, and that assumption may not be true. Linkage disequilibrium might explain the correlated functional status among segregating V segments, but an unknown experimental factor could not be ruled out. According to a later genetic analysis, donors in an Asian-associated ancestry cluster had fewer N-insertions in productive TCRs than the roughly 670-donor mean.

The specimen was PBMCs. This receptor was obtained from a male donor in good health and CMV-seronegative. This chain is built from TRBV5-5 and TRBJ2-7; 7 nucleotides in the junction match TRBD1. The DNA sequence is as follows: TGTGCCAGCAGCTCACTTCCGGGACAGAACTACGAGCAGTACTTC. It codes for CASSSLPGQNYEQYF. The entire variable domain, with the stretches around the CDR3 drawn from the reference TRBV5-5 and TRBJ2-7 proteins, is DAGVTQSPTHLIKTRGQQVTLRCSPISGHKSVSWYQQVLGQGPQFIFQYYEKEERGRGNFPDRFSARQFPNYSSELNVNALLLGDSALYLCASSSLPGQNYEQYFGPGTRLTVT.